This paragraph covers one T cell receptor (beta chain) sequence. This CDR3 has 16 residues. Trimming shortened V by 6 bases and J by 4 bases, and 19 bases separated the two germline ends. Germline values: CDR1 MNHEY, CDR2 SVGAGI. RNA amounts of 0.5 to 1 ug underwent reverse transcription with random hexamers. The amplification used immunoSEQ multiplex PCR on TCR beta CDR3; it spanned 54 Vbeta and 13 Jbeta. MiXCR, applied by TCRdb to the immunoSEQ multiplex PCR reads, yields one record per CDR3 protein. The sample lists about 210,000 distinct CDR3 sequences, 95% occurring once. These data are taken from a study of CD8 T cells in Susac syndrome. Sequencing of TCR beta was undertaken in CD8+ and CD4+ T cells derived from blood.

Sequenced input: CD4+ T cells from PBMCs. The V and J genes are TRBV6-5 and TRBJ2-1; D remains unclear. The origin of this receptor is a human donor with multiple sclerosis. The DNA of the CDR3 is TGTGCCAGCAGCTATCTACCTAGTGACCGATACAATGAGCAGTTCTTC. Its translation: CASSYLPSDRYNEQFF.